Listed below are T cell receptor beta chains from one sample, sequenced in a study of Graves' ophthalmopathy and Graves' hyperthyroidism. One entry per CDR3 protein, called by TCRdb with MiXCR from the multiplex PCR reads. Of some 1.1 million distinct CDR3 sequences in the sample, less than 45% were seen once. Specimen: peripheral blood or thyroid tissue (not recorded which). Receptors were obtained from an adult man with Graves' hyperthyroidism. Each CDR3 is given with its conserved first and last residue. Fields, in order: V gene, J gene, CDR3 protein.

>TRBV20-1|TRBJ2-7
CSAPGTGRTYEQYF
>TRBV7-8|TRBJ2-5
CASSLVAGRQETQYF
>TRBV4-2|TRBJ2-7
CASSQAHTSGISYEQYF
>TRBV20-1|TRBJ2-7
CSAAQGTTYEQYF
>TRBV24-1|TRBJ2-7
CATSDRSYEQYF
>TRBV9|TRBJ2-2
CASSVAETGELFF
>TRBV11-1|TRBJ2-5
CASSQDMGEQETQYF
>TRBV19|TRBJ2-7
CASSMGPGTGYYEQYF
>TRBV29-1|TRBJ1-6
CSVAGTGGNSPLHF
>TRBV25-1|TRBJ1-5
CASSPRDRGLPQHF
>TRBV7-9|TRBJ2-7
CASRRDNSYEQYF
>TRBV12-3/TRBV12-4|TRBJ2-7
CASSPGLAASYEQYF
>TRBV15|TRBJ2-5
CATSRTSAGTSGTQYF
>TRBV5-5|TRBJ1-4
CASSLAYGFGVTNEKLFF
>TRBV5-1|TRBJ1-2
CASSRETGRYGYTF
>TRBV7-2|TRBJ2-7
CASSVGQGFTYEQYF
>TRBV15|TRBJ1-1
CATSRDRQENTEAFF
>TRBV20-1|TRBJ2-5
CSATLAGKETRYF
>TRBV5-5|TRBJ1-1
CASSFGPEGTEAFF
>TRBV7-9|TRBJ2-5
CASSLVQGAETQYF
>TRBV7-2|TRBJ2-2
CASIDGQGFTGELFF
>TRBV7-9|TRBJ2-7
CASSLGLAGHYEQYF
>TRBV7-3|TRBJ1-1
CASSTTARTEAFF
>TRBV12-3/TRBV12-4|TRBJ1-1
CASSSTGPVTPEAFF